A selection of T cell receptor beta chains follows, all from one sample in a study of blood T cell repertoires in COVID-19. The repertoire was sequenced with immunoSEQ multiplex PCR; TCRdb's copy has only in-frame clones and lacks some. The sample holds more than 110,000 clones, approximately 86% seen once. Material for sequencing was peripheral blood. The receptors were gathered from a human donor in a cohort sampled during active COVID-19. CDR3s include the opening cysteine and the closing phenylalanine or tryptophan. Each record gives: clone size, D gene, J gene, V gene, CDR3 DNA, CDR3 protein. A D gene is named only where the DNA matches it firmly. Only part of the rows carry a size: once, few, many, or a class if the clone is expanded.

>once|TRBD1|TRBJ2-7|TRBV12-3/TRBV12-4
TGTGCCAGCAGGAGGGACAGGGTCGAGCAGTACTTC
CASRRDRVEQYF
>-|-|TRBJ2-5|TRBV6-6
TGTGCCAGCAGGGGGCTCGAGACCCAGTACTTC
CASRGLETQYF
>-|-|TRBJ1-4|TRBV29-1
TGCAGCGTTGCCAACCGGGACCCAGGGGAGGAAAAACTGTTTTTT
CSVANRDPGEEKLFF
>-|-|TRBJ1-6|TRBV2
TGTGCCAGCAGCGTACCCACGAGGAATAATTCACCCCTCCACTTT
CASSVPTRNNSPLHF
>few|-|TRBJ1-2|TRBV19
TGTGCCAGTAGTATGTTTGGCCAGGGGCGCGGCTACACCTTC
CASSMFGQGRGYTF
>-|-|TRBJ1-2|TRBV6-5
TGTGCCAGCAGTTCACCAGCTAACTATGGCTACACCTTC
CASSSPANYGYTF
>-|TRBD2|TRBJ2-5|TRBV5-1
TGCGCCAGCAGCTCGGGACTAGCGGGGGAACAAGAGACCCAGTACTTC
CASSSGLAGEQETQYF
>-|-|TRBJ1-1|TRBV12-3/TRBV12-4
TGTGCCAGCAAAGCCCAGGTTGAGAAAGCTTTCTTT
CASKAQVEKAFF
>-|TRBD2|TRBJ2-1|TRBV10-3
TGTGCCATCAGCGACTTAAGCGGGAGGAGGTACAATGAGCAGTTCTTC
CAISDLSGRRYNEQFF
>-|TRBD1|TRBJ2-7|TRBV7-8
TGTGCCAGCAGACCGGACAGGGGGAGCTCCTACGAGCAGTACTTC
CASRPDRGSSYEQYF
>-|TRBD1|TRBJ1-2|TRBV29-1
TGCAGCGTTATAGGACAGGGAGGACTCTACGGCTACACCTTC
CSVIGQGGLYGYTF
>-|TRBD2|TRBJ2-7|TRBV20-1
TGCAGTGCTAGTCCCTGGACTAGCAGATACGAGCAGTACTTC
CSASPWTSRYEQYF
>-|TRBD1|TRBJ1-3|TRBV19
TGTGCCAGTAGTATGGAACTCCCCGCGACAGGGAGTGGAAACACCATATATTTT
CASSMELPATGSGNTIYF
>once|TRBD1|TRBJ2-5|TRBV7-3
TGTGCCAGCAGCCCCGGGGACAGGGTGGGAGAGACCCAGTACTTC
CASSPGDRVGETQYF
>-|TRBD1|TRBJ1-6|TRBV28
TGTGCCAGCAGCTACGGGACAGGGGGTTCTAGTTCACCCCTCCACTTT
CASSYGTGGSSSPLHF
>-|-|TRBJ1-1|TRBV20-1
TGCAGTGCTAGTGGTGGCTTCTGGAACACTGAAGCTTTCTTT
CSASGGFWNTEAFF
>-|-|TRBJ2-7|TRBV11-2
TGTGCCAGCAGCTTAGGAGGCACGATCACCTACGAGCAGTACTTC
CASSLGGTITYEQYF
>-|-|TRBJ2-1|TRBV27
TGTGCCAGCAGTCCCGGGACTGGACACAATGAGCAGTTCTTC
CASSPGTGHNEQFF
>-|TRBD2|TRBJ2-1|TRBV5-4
TGTGCCACCCCCGGACTAGCCCCCAATGAGCAGTTCTTC
CATPGLAPNEQFF
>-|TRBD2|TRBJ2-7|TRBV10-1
TGCGCCAGCGCCCCGGGCGGGAGAGCCTACGAGCAGTACTTC
CASAPGGRAYEQYF
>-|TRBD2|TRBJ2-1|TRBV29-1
TGCAGCGTTGAATTGACTAGCGAGAACAATGAGCAGTTCTTC
CSVELTSENNEQFF
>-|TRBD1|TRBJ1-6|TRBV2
TGTGCCAGCACCGTACAGGGGGCAGGTTCACCCCTCCACTTT
CASTVQGAGSPLHF